These 7 T cell receptor beta chains were all obtained from the same sample, sequenced in a study of T cells in Graves' hyperthyroidism and ophthalmopathy. TCR beta CDR3 region amplification was performed from RNA transcripts. HTBI primers drove first-round RT-PCR of the TCR CDR3. One entry per CDR3 protein, called by TCRdb with MiXCR from the multiplex PCR reads. The data hold hundreds of thousands of distinct CDR3 sequences, with roughly 17% observed a single time. Specimen: blood. The source of these receptors is a woman aged 25 to 39 with Graves' hyperthyroidism.

This clonotype was recorded many times. The rearrangement links TRBV7-2 to TRBJ1-4; D may be TRBD1 (5 bases). V lost 2 bases to trimming and J lost 4 bases, with 11 bases between them. Germline values: CDR1 SGHTA, CDR2 FQGNSA. The CDR3 is 15 amino acids. The CDR3 region has the DNA TGTGCCAGCAGCTTATCGGGGCAGCTTAATGAAAAACTGTTTTTT. Its protein product is CASSLSGQLNEKLFF.

This clonotype was picked up many times. The genes are TRBV20-1 and TRBJ2-1; TRBD2 might be the D (6 bases). Trimming pared 3 bases from V and 6 bases from J, leaving 18 bases between. The CDR3 has 15 residues. The germline CDR1 and CDR2 sequences are DFQATT and SNEGSKA (reference sequence). DNA of the CDR3: TGCAGTGCTAGCCTCCCGGGACTGAGGGGCAATGAGCAGTTCTTC. Its protein is CSASLPGLRGNEQFF.

V is TRBV6-2 or TRBV6-3 and J is TRBJ2-1; the D call may be TRBD1 or TRBD2 (5 bases each). The CDR3 covers 11 residues. Per the germline V gene, CDR1 is MNHEY and CDR2 is SVGEGT. V dropped 7 bases and J dropped 6 bases, with 7 bases sitting between them. In nucleotides, the CDR3 is TGTGCCAGCACCGGGGCCAATGAGCAGTTCTTC. This translates into CASTGANEQFF.

This clonotype was seen repeatedly, ten times or more. This sequence joins TRBV6-1 and TRBJ2-6; TRBD1 or TRBD2 may be the D gene (5 bases each). Trimming pared 3 bases from V and 0 bases from J, leaving 12 bases between. Germline CDR1 MNHNS, CDR2 SASEGT. This CDR3 is built from 17 residues. The DNA of the CDR3 is TGTGCCAGCAGTGATCGGGGCCTCCACTCTGGGGCCAACGTCCTGACTTTC. Its translation: CASSDRGLHSGANVLTF.

About this clonotype: The CDR3 ends on some other residue instead of the conserved phenylalanine or tryptophan, so this is likely a read error. The V and J genes are TRBV14 and TRBJ2-7; D not certain. V shed 1 base and J shed 5 bases, with 6 bases lying between them. Germline V gene sequence: CDR1 SGHDN, CDR2 FVKESK. The CDR3 is 12 amino acids. The CDR3 region has the DNA TGTGCCAGCAGCCAAGGTAGGGACGAGCAGTACCTC. Protein: CASSQGRDEQYL.

The sample holds many counts of this clonotype. The chain employs TRBV27 and TRBJ1-1; D perhaps matches TRBD1 (6 bases). Germline CDR1 is MNHEY and CDR2 is SMNVEV (reference sequence). V was trimmed by 6 bases and J by 6 bases, leaving 14 bases between them. The CDR3 is 13 residues long. The CDR3 coding sequence is TGTGCCAGCAGCCCTACAGGGCTCCCTGAAGCTTTCTTT. Protein: CASSPTGLPEAFF.

This clonotype was detected ten times or more. Written as DNA, the CDR3 is TGTGCCAGCAGCTTAGAGCGGAGCTCCTACAATGAGCAGTTCTTC. Translating gives CASSLERSSYNEQFF. This sequence joins TRBV11-2 and TRBJ2-1; D gene unclear. The CDR3 totals 15 residues. The V end was cut by 0 bases, the J end by 0 bases, with 6 bases between. Germline V gives CDR1 SGHAT, CDR2 FQNNGV. Together with reference TRBV11-2 and TRBJ2-1, the CDR3 gives the full variable domain: EAGVAQSPRYKIIEKRQSVAFWCNPISGHATLYWYQQILGQGPKLLIQFQNNGVVDDSQLPKDRFSAERLKGVDSTLKIQPAKLEDSAVYLCASSLERSSYNEQFFGPGTRLTVL.